Below are 23 T cell receptor beta chains sequenced from a single sample in a study of T cells in Graves' hyperthyroidism and ophthalmopathy. Amplified TCR beta CDR3 regions came from RNA transcripts. An initial round of RT-PCR targeting the TCR CDR3 relied on the HTBI primer set. Each CDR3 protein is one row after TCRdb ran MiXCR on the multiplex PCR reads. The top ten hold less than 20% of the sample, which has some 690,000 distinct CDR3 sequences, 15% to 20% seen once. The sequencing input was blood. The receptors shown here come from a man aged 45-65 years with Graves' hyperthyroidism.

V usage is TRBV5-4 and J usage is TRBJ2-1; the D gene is possibly TRBD2 (5 bases). V was cut by 0 bases and J by 7 bases, with 11 bases left in between. CDR1 and CDR2 from the germline V gene are SGHNT and YYREEE (reference sequence). There are 14 residues in the CDR3. The CDR3 spells CASSLGGPKNEQFF. CDR3 in DNA: TGTGCCAGCAGCTTGGGAGGGCCGAAGAATGAGCAGTTCTTC.

This clonotype was counted at least ten times. The J gene is TRBJ2-1, the V gene TRBV5-1; 7 positions agree with TRBD2. In germline, CDR1 is SGHRS, CDR2 YFSETQ. V lost 5 bases to trimming and J lost 1 base; unmatched junction nucleotides: 3. This CDR3 has 14 residues. DNA for the CDR3: TGCGCCAGCAGTGCGGGGGTGTCCTACAATGAGCAGTTCTTC. Translating it yields CASSAGVSYNEQFF.

This clonotype turned up a few times. This chain joins TRBV20-1 and TRBJ1-5; D unresolved. CDR3 length: 16 residues. V was shortened by 2 bases and J by 2 bases, with 16 bases between the two germline ends. Germline assignment: CDR1 DFQATT and CDR2 SNEGSKA (reference sequence). The CDR3 protein is CSARNGQTLGNQPQHF. The CDR3 DNA reads TGCAGTGCTAGAAATGGGCAGACCTTGGGCAATCAGCCCCAGCATTTT.

In its sample, this clonotype was seen many times. The chain couples TRBV2 to TRBJ1-6, with D perhaps matching TRBD1 (5 bases). Trimming took off 4 bases at V and 8 bases at J, with 15 bases between the two ends. CDR1 and CDR2 from the germline V gene are SNHLY and FYNNEI. The CDR3 totals 15 residues. The CDR3 loop reads CASSGQPILDSPLHF. In DNA, the CDR3 is TGTGCCAGCAGTGGACAGCCGATATTGGATTCACCCCTCCACTTT.

The V gene is TRBV6-2 or TRBV6-3, the J gene TRBJ2-7, with TRBD1 matching 9 bases. Germline V gives CDR1 MNHEY, CDR2 SVGEGT. J was trimmed by 4 bases and V by 6 bases; bases with no gene match: 7. CDR3 length equals 14 residues. CDR3: CASRRGQGVYEQYF. The CDR3 DNA reads as TGTGCCAGCAGGAGGGGACAGGGAGTATACGAGCAGTACTTC.

This clonotype was picked up many times. The chain carries TRBV12-3 or TRBV12-4 and TRBJ2-1, with TRBD1 matching over 7 bases. The CDR3 has 15 residues. The trim removed 4 bases at V and 3 bases at J, leaving 6 bases unmatched. CDR3 amino acids: CASSSRRTGYNEQFF. The CDR3 bases are TGTGCCAGCAGTTCAAGGAGGACAGGCTACAATGAGCAGTTCTTC.

The CDR3: CASSLDVRPSGIYEQYF. In DNA form, the CDR3 reads TGTGCCAGCAGCTTAGATGTTAGGCCTAGCGGGATCTACGAGCAGTACTTC. This chain links TRBV11-2 with TRBJ2-7, with 9 nucleotides matching TRBD2. With V trimmed by 0 bases and J by 3 bases, 9 bases remained unmatched. CDR1 and CDR2 (germline): SGHAT, FQNNGV. This CDR3 is 17 amino acids long.

Only a few counts were recorded for this clonotype. The chain carries TRBV13 and TRBJ2-1; no clear D gene. The CDR3 is 16 residues long. CDR1 is PRHDT and CDR2 is FYEKMQ in the germline V gene (reference sequence). Trimming took off 0 bases at V and 5 bases at J, with 14 bases between the two ends. CDR3 sequence (DNA): TGTGCCAGCAGCTTAGGCCGCACGTCTGCTGACAATGAGCAGTTCTTC. This sequence encodes CASSLGRTSADNEQFF.

This clonotype was seen many times. The chain uses TRBV5-1 and TRBJ2-3, with TRBD2 matching 9 bases. The CDR3 consists of 14 residues. V lost 3 bases and J lost 3; bases outside the gene matches: 2. CDR1 SGHRS and CDR2 YFSETQ come from the germline V gene. CDR3 region: CASSWGLATDTQYF. The DNA for the CDR3 is TGCGCCAGCAGCTGGGGACTAGCTACAGATACGCAGTATTTT.

The V call is TRBV11-3, the J call TRBJ2-3; 11 nucleotides align to TRBD2. The CDR3 contains 17 residues. The germline gives CDR1 SGHNT, CDR2 YENEEA. Trimming took 4 bases from V and 0 from J; bases not matched to a gene: 6. The CDR3 region has the DNA TGTGCCAGCAGCTGGAAGACTAGCGGGACTAGCACAGATACGCAGTATTTT. Amino acids: CASSWKTSGTSTDTQYF. The full variable domain, rest sourced from reference TRBV11-3 and TRBJ2-3, is EAGVVQSPRYKIIEKKQPVAFWCNPISGHNTLYWYLQNLGQGPELLIRYENEEAVDDSQLPKDRFSAERLKGVDSTLKIQPAELGDSAVYLCASSWKTSGTSTDTQYFGPGTRLTVL.

This clonotype was seen a handful of times. V gene TRBV29-1 combines with J gene TRBJ1-1, with unresolved D. The V gene lost 5 bases and the J gene lost 4 bases, with 14 bases spanning the gap. The CDR3 totals 13 residues. CDR1 and CDR2 (germline): SQVTM, ANQGSEA. The chain's CDR3 is CSVYGRLGTEAFF. The CDR3 coding sequence is TGCAGCGTTTACGGGCGCTTGGGCACTGAAGCTTTCTTT. Drawing the rest from reference TRBV29-1 and TRBJ1-1, the complete variable domain is SAVISQKPSRDICQRGTSLTIQCQVDSQVTMMFWYRQQPGQSLTLIATANQGSEATYESGFVIDKFPISRPNLTFSTLTVSNMSPEDSSIYLCSVYGRLGTEAFFGQGTRLTVV.

This clonotype was seen a few times. This CDR3 is CASSLGQGAAYEQYF. The CDR3 nucleotides read TGTGCCAGCAGCTTGGGGCAGGGGGCGGCCTACGAGCAGTACTTC. The chain is built from TRBV5-5 and TRBJ2-7; 8 bases line up with TRBD1. The CDR3 covers 15 residues. Trimming at V came to 0 bases and at J to 2 bases, leaving 4 bases not matched to a gene. Germline values: CDR1 SGHKS, CDR2 YYEKEE (reference sequence).

V is TRBV5-1 and J is TRBJ2-3, with 8 bases identical to TRBD2. The CDR3 is 16 amino acids. Trimming removed 0 bases from V and 0 bases from J; junction bases left unmatched: 3. CDR1 SGHRS and CDR2 YFSETQ come from the germline V gene. The CDR3 region is CASSLGIAGSTDTQYF. As DNA, the CDR3 is TGCGCCAGCAGCTTGGGGATAGCGGGGAGCACAGATACGCAGTATTTT.

This clonotype was recorded at least ten times. V and J are TRBV5-1 and TRBJ1-1; D may be TRBD1 (5 bases). CDR1 and CDR2 from the germline V gene are SGHRS and YFSETQ. V dropped 4 bases and J dropped 3 bases, with 13 bases sitting between them. The CDR3 totals 14 residues. CDR3 sequence: CASSRATGDTEAFF. The CDR3 DNA follows: TGCGCCAGCAGCCGAGCGACGGGGGACACTGAAGCTTTCTTT. The variable domain in full, completed from reference TRBV5-1 and TRBJ1-1, reads KAGVTQTPRYLIKTRGQQVTLSCSPISGHRSVSWYQQTPGQGLQFLFEYFSETQRNKGNFPGRFSGRQFSNSRSEMNVSTLELGDSALYLCASSRATGDTEAFFGQGTRLTVV.

This clonotype was counted a few times. A junction boundary mismatches the germline segment, possibly from a read error. The chain employs TRBV3-1 and TRBJ1-5, with unresolved D. Germline-derived CDR1 and CDR2 are LGHDT and YNNKEL (reference sequence). This CDR3 region has 12 residues. The CDR3 nucleotides are TGTGCCAGCAGTCAAGGTTACCAGCCCCAGCATTTT. Translation: CASSQGYQPQHF.

The V gene is TRBV6-1, the J gene TRBJ2-7; 8 nucleotides match TRBD2. The CDR3 has 15 residues. In germline, CDR1 is MNHNS, CDR2 SASEGT. J was trimmed by 3 bases and V by 4 bases; bases with no gene match: 8. CDR3 in DNA: TGTGCCAGCAGTGGACCAACACTAGCGGACTACGAGCAGTACTTC. It codes for CASSGPTLADYEQYF.

This clonotype was seen at least ten times. The chain links TRBV9 to TRBJ2-7, with 8 nucleotides matching TRBD1. CDR3 length equals 16 residues. V lost 0 bases, J lost 5 bases, and 10 bases stayed unmatched. Germline assignment: CDR1 SGDLS and CDR2 YYNGEE. The CDR3 region has the DNA TGTGCCAGCAGCGTAGGAGCGACAGGGGAGTTTAACGAGCAGTACTTC. It translates to CASSVGATGEFNEQYF. The full variable domain, completed using reference TRBV9 and TRBJ2-7, is DSGVTQTPKHLITATGQRVTLRCSPRSGDLSVYWYQQSLDQGLQFLIQYYNGEERAKGNILERFSAQQFPDLHSELNLSSLELGDSALYFCASSVGATGEFNEQYFGPGTRLTVT.

There are a few counts of this clonotype. J is TRBJ2-2 and V is TRBV7-9, with unresolved D. Trimming took 0 bases from V and 0 from J, leaving 8 bases between them. Germline CDR1 SEHNR, CDR2 FQNEAQ (reference sequence). CDR3 length: 16 amino acids. This chain's CDR3 is CASSLARTTNTGELFF. CDR3 nucleotides: TGTGCCAGCAGCTTAGCACGGACCACGAACACCGGGGAGCTGTTTTTT.

J is TRBJ2-5 and V is TRBV10-3, with 8 positions matching TRBD1. CDR1 is ENHRY, CDR2 SYGVKD, per germline. With V trimmed by 6 bases and J by 3 bases, 3 bases remained unmatched. This CDR3 spans 13 amino acids. In nucleotides, the CDR3 is TGTGCCATCAGATCGGACAGGGAAGAGACCCAGTACTTC. Protein sequence: CAIRSDREETQYF.

This clonotype was seen a few times. The rearrangement uses TRBV7-9 and TRBJ2-5; the match to TRBD1 covers 8 bases. The CDR3 loop spans 15 amino acids. J gave up 5 bases and V 5 bases, and 10 bases lay outside the gene matches. Germline V lookup: CDR1 SEHNR, CDR2 FQNEAQ (reference sequence). CDR3 bases: TGTGCCAGCAGCACCTCGGCAGGGGGCTGGGAGACCCAGTACTTC. Protein product: CASSTSAGGWETQYF.

The chain has TRBV19 and TRBJ2-1; tentative D call: TRBD2 (6 bases). Germline-derived CDR1 and CDR2 are LNHDA and SQIVND (reference sequence). Trimming took off 7 bases at V and 8 bases at J, with 15 bases between the two ends. The CDR3 loop spans 13 amino acids. The CDR3 coding sequence is TGTGCCAGTACCTGGAGGGAAAGCGATGAGCAGTTCTTC. Its protein product is CASTWRESDEQFF.

This clonotype was counted at least ten times. V gene TRBV30 combines with J gene TRBJ2-2; no clear D gene. V lost 0 bases to trimming and J lost 6 bases, with 2 bases between them. Germline assignment: CDR1 GTSNPN and CDR2 SVGIG (reference sequence). This CDR3 spans 11 amino acids. The CDR3 spells CAWSVSGELFF. CDR3 in DNA: TGTGCCTGGAGTGTATCCGGGGAGCTGTTTTTT.

This clonotype was seen ten or more times. This chain joins TRBV7-9 and TRBJ2-5, with D hard to call. This CDR3 spans 14 amino acids. The ends were cut back, 5 bases at V and 5 bases at J, with 15 bases in the middle. Germline-derived CDR1 and CDR2 are SEHNR and FQNEAQ (reference sequence). Written as DNA, the CDR3 is TGTGCCAGCAGCCCGCGCTGGGTCGGTGAGACCCAGTACTTC. This codes for CASSPRWVGETQYF.